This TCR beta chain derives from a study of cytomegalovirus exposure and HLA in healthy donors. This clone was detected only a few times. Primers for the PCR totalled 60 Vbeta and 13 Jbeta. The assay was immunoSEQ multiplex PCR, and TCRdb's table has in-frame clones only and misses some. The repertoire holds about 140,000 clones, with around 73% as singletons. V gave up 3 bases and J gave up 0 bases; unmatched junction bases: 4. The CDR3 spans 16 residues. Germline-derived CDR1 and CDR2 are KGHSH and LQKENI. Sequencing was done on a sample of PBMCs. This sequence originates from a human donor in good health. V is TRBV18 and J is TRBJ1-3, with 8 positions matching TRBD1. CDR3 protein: CASSPLGQGSGNTIYF. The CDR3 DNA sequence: TGTGCCAGCTCACCCTTAGGACAGGGCTCTGGAAACACCATATATTTT.